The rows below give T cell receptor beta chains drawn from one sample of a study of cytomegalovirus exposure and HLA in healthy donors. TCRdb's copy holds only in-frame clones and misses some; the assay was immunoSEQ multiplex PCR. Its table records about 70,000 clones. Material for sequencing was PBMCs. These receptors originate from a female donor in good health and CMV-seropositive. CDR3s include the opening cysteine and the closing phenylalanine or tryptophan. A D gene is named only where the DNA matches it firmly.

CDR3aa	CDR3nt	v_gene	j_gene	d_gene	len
CASSERQGNTGELFF	TGTGCCAGCAGCGAAAGACAGGGAAACACCGGGGAGCTGTTTTTT	TRBV7-6	TRBJ2-2	TRBD1	15
CASSLVDEEPQHF	TGTGCCAGCAGCTTAGTCGATGAGGAGCCCCAGCATTTT	TRBV7-2	TRBJ1-5	NA	13
CASSEQGRSGNTIYF	TGTGCCAGCAGTGAACAGGGGCGTTCTGGAAACACCATATATTTT	TRBV6-1	TRBJ1-3	NA	15
CASSPGTGSEAFF	TGTGCCAGCAGCCCCGGGACAGGCAGTGAAGCTTTCTTT	TRBV11-2	TRBJ1-1	TRBD1	13
CASSLFRQVGETQYF	TGTGCCAGCAGTTTATTTAGACAGGTTGGCGAGACCCAGTACTTC	TRBV28	TRBJ2-5	NA	15
CASNQELGLSGGDSSYEQYF	TGCGCCAGCAACCAAGAACTTGGACTGAGCGGGGGGGACAGCTCCTACGAGCAGTACTTC	TRBV4-3	TRBJ2-7	TRBD2	20
CASSPRDRGRETQYF	TGTGCCAGTAGTCCCCGGGACAGGGGGAGGGAGACCCAGTACTTC	TRBV19	TRBJ2-5	TRBD1	15
CASSPTGVGEKLFF	TGTGCCAGCAGCCCGACAGGGGTAGGCGAAAAACTGTTTTTT	TRBV7-9	TRBJ1-4	TRBD1	14
CASSQGGQGDYNEQFF	TGCGCCAGCAGCCAAGGGGGACAGGGGGACTACAATGAGCAGTTCTTC	TRBV4-3	TRBJ2-1	TRBD1	16
CASSSREGSDNEQFF	TGTGCCAGCAGTAGTCGGGAGGGTTCCGACAATGAGCAGTTCTTC	TRBV25-1	TRBJ2-1	TRBD2	15
CASSFHHTGGTEAFF	TGTGCCAGCAGCTTCCACCATACCGGAGGAACTGAAGCTTTCTTT	TRBV6-5	TRBJ1-1	NA	15
CASSQATGGGYGYTF	TGCGCCAGCAGCCAAGCCACAGGGGGAGGGTATGGCTACACCTTC	TRBV4-3	TRBJ1-2	TRBD1	15
CASSIETGPYEQYF	TGTGCCAGCAGTATAGAGACAGGTCCCTACGAGCAGTACTTC	TRBV6-1	TRBJ2-7	NA	14
CAISETGTSSDNEQFF	TGTGCCATCAGTGAAACCGGGACTAGCAGCGACAATGAGCAGTTCTTC	TRBV10-3	TRBJ2-1	TRBD2	16